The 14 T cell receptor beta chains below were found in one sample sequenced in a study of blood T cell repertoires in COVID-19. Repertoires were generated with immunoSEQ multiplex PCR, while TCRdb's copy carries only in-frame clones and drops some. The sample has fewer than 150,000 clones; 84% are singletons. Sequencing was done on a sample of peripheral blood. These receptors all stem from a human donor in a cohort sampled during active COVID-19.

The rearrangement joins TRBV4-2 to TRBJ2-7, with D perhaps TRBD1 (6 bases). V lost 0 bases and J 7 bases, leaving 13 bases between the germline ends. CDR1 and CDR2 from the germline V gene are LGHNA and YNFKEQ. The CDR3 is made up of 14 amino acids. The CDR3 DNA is TGTGCCAGCAGCCAAGATCAGGGGCCGGGGGAGCAGTACTTC. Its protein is CASSQDQGPGEQYF.

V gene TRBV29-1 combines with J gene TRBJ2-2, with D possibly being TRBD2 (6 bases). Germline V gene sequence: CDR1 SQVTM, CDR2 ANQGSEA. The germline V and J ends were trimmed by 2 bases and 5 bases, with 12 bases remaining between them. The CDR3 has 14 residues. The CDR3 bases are TGCAGCGTTGAATCGGGAGCCAGAACCGGGGAGCTGTTTTTT. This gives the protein CSVESGARTGELFF.

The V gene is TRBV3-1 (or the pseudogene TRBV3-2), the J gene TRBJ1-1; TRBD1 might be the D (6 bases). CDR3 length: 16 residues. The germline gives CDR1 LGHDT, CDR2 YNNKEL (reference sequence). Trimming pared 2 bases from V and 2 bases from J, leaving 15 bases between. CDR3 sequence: CASSQNGGRTNTEAFF. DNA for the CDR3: TGTGCCAGCAGCCAAAATGGGGGCCGGACCAACACTGAAGCTTTCTTT.

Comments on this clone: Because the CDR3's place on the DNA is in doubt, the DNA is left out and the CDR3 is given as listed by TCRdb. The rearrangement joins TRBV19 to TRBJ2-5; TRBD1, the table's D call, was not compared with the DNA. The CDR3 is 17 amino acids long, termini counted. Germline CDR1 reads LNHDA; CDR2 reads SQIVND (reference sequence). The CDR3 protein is CASSIFGPGMYQETQYF.

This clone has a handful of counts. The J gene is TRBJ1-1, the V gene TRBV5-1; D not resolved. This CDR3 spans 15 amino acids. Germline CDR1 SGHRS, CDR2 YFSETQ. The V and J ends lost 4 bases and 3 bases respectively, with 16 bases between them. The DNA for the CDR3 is TGCGCCAGCAGCGCCACCCCCGGGAAGTACACTGAAGCTTTCTTT. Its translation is CASSATPGKYTEAFF.

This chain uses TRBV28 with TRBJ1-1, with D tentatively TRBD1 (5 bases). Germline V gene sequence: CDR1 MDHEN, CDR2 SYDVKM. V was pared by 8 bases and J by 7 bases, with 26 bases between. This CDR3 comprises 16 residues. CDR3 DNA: TGTGCCAGCGGTATTCCCGGATCGGTGGGGCCAAGTGAAGCTTTCTTT. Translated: CASGIPGSVGPSEAFF.

The CDR3 spells CASRGQGTRGYTF. CDR3 sequence (DNA): TGTGCCAGCAGGGGACAGGGGACTAGAGGCTACACCTTC. The V gene is TRBV12-3 or TRBV12-4, the J gene TRBJ1-2, with 10 bases matching TRBD1. Germline trimming cut 6 bases from V and 8 bases from J; bases unmatched to any gene: 6. This CDR3 region has 13 residues.

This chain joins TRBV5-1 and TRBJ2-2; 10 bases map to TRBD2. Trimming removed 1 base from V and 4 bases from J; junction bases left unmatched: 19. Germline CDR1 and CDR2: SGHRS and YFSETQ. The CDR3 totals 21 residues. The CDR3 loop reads CASSLRPGLASTGGVTGELFF. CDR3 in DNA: TGCGCCAGCAGCTTGCGACCGGGACTAGCGAGCACCGGGGGGGTCACCGGGGAGCTGTTTTTT.

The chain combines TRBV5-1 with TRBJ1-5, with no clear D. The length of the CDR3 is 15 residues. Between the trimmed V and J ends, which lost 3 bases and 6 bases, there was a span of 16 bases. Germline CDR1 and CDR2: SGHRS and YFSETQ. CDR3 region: CASSSGGLNGQPQHF. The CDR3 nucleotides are TGCGCCAGCAGCTCGGGCGGACTGAATGGTCAGCCCCAGCATTTT. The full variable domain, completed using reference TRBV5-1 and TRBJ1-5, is KAGVTQTPRYLIKTRGQQVTLSCSPISGHRSVSWYQQTPGQGLQFLFEYFSETQRNKGNFPGRFSGRQFSNSRSEMNVSTLELGDSALYLCASSSGGLNGQPQHFGDGTRLSIL.

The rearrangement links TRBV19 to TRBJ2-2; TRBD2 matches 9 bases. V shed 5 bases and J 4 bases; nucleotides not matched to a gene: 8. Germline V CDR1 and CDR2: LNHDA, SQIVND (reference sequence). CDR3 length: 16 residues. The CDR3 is CASSLSRRGGTGELFF. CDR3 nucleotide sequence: TGTGCCAGTAGTCTCTCACGGCGGGGGGGCACCGGGGAGCTGTTTTTT.

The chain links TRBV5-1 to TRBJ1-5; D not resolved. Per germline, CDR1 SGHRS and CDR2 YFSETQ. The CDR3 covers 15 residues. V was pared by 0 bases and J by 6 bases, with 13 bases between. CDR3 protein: CASSLADSRSQPQHF. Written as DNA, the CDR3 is TGCGCCAGCAGCTTGGCCGATTCGAGGAGTCAGCCCCAGCATTTT. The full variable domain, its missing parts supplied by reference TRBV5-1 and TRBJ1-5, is KAGVTQTPRYLIKTRGQQVTLSCSPISGHRSVSWYQQTPGQGLQFLFEYFSETQRNKGNFPGRFSGRQFSNSRSEMNVSTLELGDSALYLCASSLADSRSQPQHFGDGTRLSIL.

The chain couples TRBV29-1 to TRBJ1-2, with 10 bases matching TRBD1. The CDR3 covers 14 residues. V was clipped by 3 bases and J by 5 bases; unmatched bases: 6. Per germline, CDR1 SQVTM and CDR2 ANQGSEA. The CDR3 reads CSVEGTGEGYGYTF. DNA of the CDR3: TGCAGCGTTGAGGGGACAGGGGAGGGGTATGGCTACACCTTC.

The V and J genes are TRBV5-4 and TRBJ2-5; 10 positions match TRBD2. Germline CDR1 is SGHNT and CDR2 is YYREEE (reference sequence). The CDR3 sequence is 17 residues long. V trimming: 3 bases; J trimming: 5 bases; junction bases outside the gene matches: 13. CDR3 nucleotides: TGTGCCAGCAGCTCGGGACTAGCGAACAGGCTCGGCGAGACCCAGTACTTC. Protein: CASSSGLANRLGETQYF.

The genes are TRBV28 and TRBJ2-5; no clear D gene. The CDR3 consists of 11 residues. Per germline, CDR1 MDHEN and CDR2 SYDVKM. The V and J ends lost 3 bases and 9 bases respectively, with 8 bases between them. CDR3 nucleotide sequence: TGTGCCAGCAGTTTCGGTAATTCCCAGTACTTC. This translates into CASSFGNSQYF.